Here is one T cell receptor (beta chain) with its context. The target antigen is unknown. The V gene's germline CDR1 is MNHEY and CDR2 SVGEGT. This CDR3 spans 14 amino acids. Trimming cost V 2 bases and J 11 bases; bases outside gene matches: 11. The data were obtained in a study of T-cell memory formation after mild COVID-19. TCRdb processed the 5' RACE reads anew with MiXCR; each CDR3 protein has one entry. Of about 430,000 distinct CDR3 sequences listed, around 24% are singletons. Study results and limitations: Memory from before infection featured some responding clones, which suggests cross-reactive memory joined.

Input material: PBMCs or a T cell subset sorted from them (not recorded which). The TCR originated in an adult woman who had mild COVID-19 (a few samples of this study predate the infection). Cell type and time point are not known. The gene calls are TRBV6-2 or TRBV6-3 and TRBJ1-1, with TRBD1 matching over 7 bases. The CDR3 spells CASSYETGALGAFF. The CDR3, as DNA: TGTGCCAGCAGTTACGAAACAGGGGCATTGGGTGCTTTCTTT.